One and the same sample provided the 21 T cell receptor beta chains below, sequenced in a study of T cell responses to AZD1222 COVID-19 vaccine. This table comes from immunoSEQ multiplex PCR, and its TCRdb copy is limited to in-frame clones, with some not included. The sample records fewer than 130,000 clones, under 95% being singletons. Sample: peripheral blood, taken on day 0 of AZD1222 vaccination. The source of these receptors is an adult in good health.

A word on this clone: A read error may produce the germline difference seen at one junction end. The chain combines TRBV7-2 with TRBJ1-2; D might be TRBD1 (5 bases). Germline V gene sequence: CDR1 SGHTA, CDR2 FQGNSA. The length of the CDR3 is 16 residues. The CDR3 loop is CASSSSAGRGNYGYTF. The CDR3 DNA reads as TGTGCCAGCAGCTCCTCCGCCGGGCGGGGGAACTACGGCTACACCTTC. The full variable domain, with the rest looked up from reference TRBV7-2 and TRBJ1-2, is GAGVSQSPSNKVTEKGKDVELRCDPISGHTALYWYRQSLGQGLEFLIYFQGNSAPDKSGLPSDRFSAERTGGSVSTLTIQRTQQEDSAVYLCASSSSAGRGNYGYTFGSGTRLTVV.

CDR3 protein: CASSDLGTGMLLATNEKLFF. CDR3 sequence (DNA): TGTGCCAGCAGTGATTTGGGGACAGGGATGTTATTGGCAACTAATGAAAAACTGTTTTTT. V usage is TRBV6-1 and J usage is TRBJ1-4; 9 bases line up with TRBD1. Unmatched junction bases numbered 14, after V lost 3 bases and J lost 0 bases. The CDR3 sequence is 20 residues long. Germline assignment: CDR1 MNHNS and CDR2 SASEGT.

The chain employs TRBV28 and TRBJ2-7; D is undetermined. CDR1 is MDHEN, CDR2 SYDVKM, per germline. V lost 5 bases and J 3 bases, leaving 5 bases between the germline ends. The CDR3 runs to 11 residues. The CDR3 nucleotides are TGTGCCAGCAGTAAATACTACGAGCAGTACTTC. Translating it yields CASSKYYEQYF. Drawing the rest from reference TRBV28 and TRBJ2-7, the complete variable domain is DVKVTQSSRYLVKRTGEKVFLECVQDMDHENMFWYRQDPGLGLRLIYFSYDVKMKEKGDIPEGYSVSREKKERFSLILESASTNQTSMYLCASSKYYEQYFGPGTRLTVT.

This clone was found once. The chain combines TRBV30 with TRBJ2-3; possible D gene TRBD1, 6 bases. With 8 bases removed from V and 9 bases from J, the gap between germline ends came to 21 bases. The CDR3 consists of 13 residues. Germline values: CDR1 GTSNPN, CDR2 SVGIG (reference sequence). CDR3 loop: CALDYLTGKTQYF. The CDR3 nucleotides read TGTGCCCTCGACTATCTAACAGGGAAAACGCAGTATTTT.

In this sample, this clone turned up once. The chain links TRBV24-1 to TRBJ1-5, with unresolved D. The CDR3 has 15 residues. V lost 3 bases and J 4 bases, leaving 12 bases between the germline ends. Germline V gene data show CDR1 as KGHDR and CDR2 as SFDVKD. CDR3 bases: TGTGCCACCAGTGATGCGAGAGGAGTGAATCAGCCCCAGCATTTT. It yields the protein CATSDARGVNQPQHF.

The chain recombines TRBV29-1 with TRBJ1-1, with D unclear. The CDR3 is made up of 11 amino acids. V lost 3 bases and J 1 base, leaving 3 bases between the germline ends. Germline assignment: CDR1 SQVTM and CDR2 ANQGSEA. The CDR3 region has the DNA TGCAGCGTTGACAGGAACACTGAAGCTTTCTTT. Translation gives CSVDRNTEAFF.

This rearrangement joins TRBV27 to TRBJ1-3; no firm D call. The CDR3 is 13 residues long. Germline CDR1 is MNHEY and CDR2 is SMNVEV (reference sequence). Trimming removed 6 bases from V and 0 bases from J, with 6 bases in between. In nucleotides, the CDR3 is TGTGCCAGCAGGCGAAGCTCTGGAAACACCATATATTTT. It codes for CASRRSSGNTIYF.

The chain carries TRBV28 and TRBJ1-2; D gene uncertain. Germline V gene data show CDR1 as MDHEN and CDR2 as SYDVKM. The CDR3 is made up of 13 amino acids. Deletions cut 10 bases from V and 7 bases from J, with 19 bases between. The CDR3 here is CATLWSGSRGYTF. The CDR3 DNA sequence: TGTGCCACCCTATGGTCGGGGAGTCGTGGCTACACCTTC.

The chain employs TRBV7-2 and TRBJ1-5, with 7 bases that match TRBD1. V was clipped by 1 base and J by 5 bases; unmatched bases: 5. The CDR3 is 15 amino acids. The germline V gene has CDR1 SGHTA and CDR2 FQGNSA. The CDR3 DNA is TGTGCCAGCAGCTTAGTCGGGACAGTAGATCAGCCCCAGCATTTT. Translation: CASSLVGTVDQPQHF.

This rearrangement joins TRBV7-9 to TRBJ1-2; D is ambiguous. V lost 10 bases to trimming and J lost 2 bases, with 17 bases between them. In germline, CDR1 is SEHNR, CDR2 FQNEAQ (reference sequence). The CDR3 sequence is 14 residues long. For the CDR3, the DNA is TGTGCCACCTACGGCCTCCTGGGAAACTATGGCTACACCTTC. It translates to CATYGLLGNYGYTF. The whole variable domain, filled in from reference TRBV7-9 and TRBJ1-2, reads DTGVSQNPRHKITKRGQNVTFRCDPISEHNRLYWYRQTLGQGPEFLTYFQNEAQLEKSRLLSDRFSAERPKGSFSTLEIQRTEQGDSAMYLCATYGLLGNYGYTFGSGTRLTVV.

This chain joins TRBV11-2 and TRBJ1-6; D is unresolved. The V gene lost 3 bases and the J gene lost 5 bases, with 11 bases spanning the gap. The length of the CDR3 is 15 residues. Germline V CDR1 and CDR2: SGHAT, FQNNGV. The CDR3 protein is CASSLNWGHNSPLHF. The CDR3 bases are TGTGCCAGCAGCTTGAATTGGGGTCATAATTCACCCCTCCACTTT.

The genes are TRBV28 and TRBJ1-1; D remains unclear. The CDR3 has 15 residues. The germline V gene has CDR1 MDHEN and CDR2 SYDVKM. Trimming took off 5 bases at V and 1 base at J, with 14 bases between the two ends. Here the CDR3 DNA reads TGTGCCAGCAGTCCGCCCGGACGGAGGAACACTGAAGCTTTCTTT. This codes for CASSPPGRRNTEAFF.

The chain couples TRBV28 to TRBJ1-2, with D perhaps TRBD1 (6 bases). The CDR3 spans 18 residues. The V gene's germline CDR1 is MDHEN and CDR2 SYDVKM. V gave up 6 bases and J gave up 4 bases, with 27 bases separating them. The CDR3 is CASSLHTSGGLGVYGYTF. CDR3 coding DNA: TGTGCCAGCAGCCTTCACACCTCCGGGGGCCTAGGCGTCTATGGCTACACCTTC.

The chain joins TRBV6-1 to TRBJ1-2; 8 bases fit TRBD1. The J segment lost 4 bases and the V segment lost 1 base, leaving 5 bases of the junction unmatched. Germline CDR1 and CDR2: MNHNS and SASEGT. This CDR3 spans 15 amino acids. CDR3 loop: CASSEVAGGPYGYTF. The CDR3 DNA reads TGTGCCAGCAGTGAAGTCGCAGGGGGCCCCTATGGCTACACCTTC.

This clone was recorded only once. This chain uses TRBV29-1 with TRBJ1-2, with D perhaps TRBD1 (5 bases). Trimming removed 2 bases from V and 1 base from J, with 5 bases in between. Germline CDR1 reads SQVTM; CDR2 reads ANQGSEA. CDR3 size: 12 residues. This CDR3 is CSVERGNYGYTF. The CDR3 DNA follows: TGCAGCGTTGAAAGGGGTAACTATGGCTACACCTTC.

The CDR3 region has the DNA TGTGCCAGCAGCCGGACAGGGGATGACCAGCCCCAGCATTTT. This codes for CASSRTGDDQPQHF. The chain recombines TRBV7-9 with TRBJ1-5; 9 bases map to TRBD1. The CDR3 has 14 amino acids. The germline V gene has CDR1 SEHNR and CDR2 FQNEAQ (reference sequence). The junction had 6 bases not matched to a gene; V was cut back by 5 bases and J by 7 bases.

V is TRBV28 and J is TRBJ2-7; weak D call: TRBD1 (5 bases). The germline V and J ends were trimmed by 2 bases and 2 bases, with 13 bases remaining between them. The CDR3 sequence is 15 residues long. Germline CDR1 reads MDHEN; CDR2 reads SYDVKM. Here the CDR3 reads CASSLQVGAPYEQYF. The CDR3 nucleotides are TGTGCCAGCAGTTTACAGGTTGGGGCCCCCTACGAGCAGTACTTC. Together with reference TRBV28 and TRBJ2-7, the CDR3 gives the full variable domain: DVKVTQSSRYLVKRTGEKVFLECVQDMDHENMFWYRQDPGLGLRLIYFSYDVKMKEKGDIPEGYSVSREKKERFSLILESASTNQTSMYLCASSLQVGAPYEQYFGPGTRLTVT.

This chain joins TRBV28 and TRBJ2-7; no reliable D call. The germline gives CDR1 MDHEN, CDR2 SYDVKM. CDR3 length: 11 amino acids. Trimming took 4 bases from V and 9 from J, leaving 10 bases between them. CDR3 bases: TGTGCCAGCAGTTCGACGACGGTGCAGTACTTC. Its translation: CASSSTTVQYF.

The CDR3 nucleotides read TGCGCCAGCAGCTTGGACCTACAGGGAAGCGAGCAGTACTTC. Its protein is CASSLDLQGSEQYF. The rearrangement joins TRBV5-1 to TRBJ2-7; a weak D match, TRBD1 (6 bases). CDR1 SGHRS and CDR2 YFSETQ come from the germline V gene. The CDR3 extends over 14 amino acids. The V end lost 0 bases, the J end lost 6 bases, and 13 bases lay between the germline ends.

The CDR3 spells CASSMGSGVTEAFF. The DNA of the CDR3 is TGTGCCAGTAGTATGGGAAGCGGTGTCACTGAAGCTTTCTTT. V and J are TRBV19 and TRBJ1-1; D ambiguous. CDR1 and CDR2 from the germline V gene are LNHDA and SQIVND (reference sequence). This CDR3 region has 14 residues. With 3 bases removed from V and 4 bases from J, the gap between germline ends came to 12 bases.

The chain uses TRBV3-1 (or the pseudogene TRBV3-2) and TRBJ1-2; D is unclear. Germline V gives CDR1 LGHDT, CDR2 YNNKEL (reference sequence). With 4 bases removed from V and 0 bases from J, the gap between germline ends came to 12 bases. The CDR3 runs 15 residues. The CDR3 loop is CASSRVTSANYGYTF. The CDR3 DNA is TGTGCCAGCAGCCGCGTGACATCCGCTAACTATGGCTACACCTTC.